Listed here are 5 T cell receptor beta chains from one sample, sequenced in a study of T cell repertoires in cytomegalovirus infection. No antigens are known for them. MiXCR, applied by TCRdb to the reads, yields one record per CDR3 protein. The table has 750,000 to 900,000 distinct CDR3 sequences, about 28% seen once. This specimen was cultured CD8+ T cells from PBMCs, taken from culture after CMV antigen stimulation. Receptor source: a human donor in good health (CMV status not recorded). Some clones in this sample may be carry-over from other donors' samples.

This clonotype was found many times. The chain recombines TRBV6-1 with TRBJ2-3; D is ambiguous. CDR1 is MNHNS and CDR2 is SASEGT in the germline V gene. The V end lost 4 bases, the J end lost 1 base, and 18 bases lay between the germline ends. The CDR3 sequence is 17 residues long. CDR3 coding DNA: TGTGCCAGCAGTGTGTGGTCGAACGTCTGGGGCACAGATACGCAGTATTTT. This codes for CASSVWSNVWGTDTQYF.

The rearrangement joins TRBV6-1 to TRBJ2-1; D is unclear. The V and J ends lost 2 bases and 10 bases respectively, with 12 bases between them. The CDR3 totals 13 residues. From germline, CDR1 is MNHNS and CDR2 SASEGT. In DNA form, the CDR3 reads TGTGCCAGCAGTGAACACCCTTCAAGAGAGCAGTTCTTC. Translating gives CASSEHPSREQFF.

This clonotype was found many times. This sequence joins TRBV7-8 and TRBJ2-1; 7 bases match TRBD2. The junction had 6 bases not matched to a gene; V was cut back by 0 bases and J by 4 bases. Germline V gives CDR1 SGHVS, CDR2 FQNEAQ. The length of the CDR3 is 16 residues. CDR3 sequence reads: CASSLAKPAGYNEQFF. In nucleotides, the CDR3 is TGTGCCAGCAGCTTAGCGAAGCCAGCGGGGTACAATGAGCAGTTCTTC.

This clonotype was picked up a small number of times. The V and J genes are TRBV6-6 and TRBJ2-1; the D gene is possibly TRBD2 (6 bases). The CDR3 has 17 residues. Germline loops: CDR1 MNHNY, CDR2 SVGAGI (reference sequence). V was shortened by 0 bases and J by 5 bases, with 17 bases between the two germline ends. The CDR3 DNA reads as TGTGCCAGCAGTTACTCGGCCTGGGCCGCGGGGAACAATGAGCAGTTCTTC. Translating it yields CASSYSAWAAGNNEQFF.

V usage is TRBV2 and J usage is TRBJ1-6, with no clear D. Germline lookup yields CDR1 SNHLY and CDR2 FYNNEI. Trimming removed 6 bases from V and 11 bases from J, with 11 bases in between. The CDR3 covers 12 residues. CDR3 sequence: CASRGSLTPLHF. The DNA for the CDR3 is TGTGCCAGCAGAGGAAGTTTAACACCCCTCCACTTT.